This note documents a single T cell receptor beta chain sequence. Only in-frame clones appear in the TCRdb table, and some are missing; sequencing was by immunoSEQ multiplex PCR. Here the sample spans over 200,000 clones, 75% to 90% being singletons. These data are taken from a study of blood T cell repertoires in COVID-19. Study information: The study drew acute and convalescent COVID-19 samples from the United States, Italy and Spain. Sources were T cells, B-cell-depleted T cells, or PBMCs; the material itself was cDNA or gDNA.

CDR3 length equals 14 residues. CDR1 is MNHNS, CDR2 SASEGT, per germline. Trimming stripped 0 bases from V and 4 bases from J, with 9 bases between. This chain joins TRBV6-1 and TRBJ1-1; D possibly corresponds to TRBD1 (5 bases). The TCR sequence derives from a human donor in a cohort sampled during active COVID-19. What was sequenced was peripheral blood. The CDR3 bases are TGTGCCAGCAGTGAAGCAGGGGTGGGCACTGAAGCTTTCTTT. Its protein product is CASSEAGVGTEAFF.